A single sample is the source of the 18 T cell receptor beta chains below, sequenced in a study of type 1 and type 2 diabetes patients (dated by TCRdb to the mid-2010s). Sequenced using an Illumina MiSeq. For TCRbeta CDR3 amplification, the template was genomic DNA taken from the sorted T cell subsets. Multiplex PCR with 30 forward and 13 reverse primers amplified the TCRbeta CDR3 region. Clones were called with MiXCR by TCRdb after fastp trimmed the public reads at Q25, and only in-frame beta chains were retained. One record per CDR3 amino acid sequence lists the most common genes and DNA. This sample holds about 250,000 distinct CDR3 sequences; around 50% were observed only once. Clones ranked in the top ten supply around 15% of the sample. The sequencing sample was made of peripheral blood mononuclear cells (PBMCs). The receptors come from a man younger than 30 with type 2 diabetes.

The CDR3, as DNA: TGTGCCAGCACGACGGTTACAGATACGCAGTATTTT. Encoded protein: CASTTVTDTQYF. The V and J genes are TRBV2 and TRBJ2-3; D call uncertain. V was pared by 7 bases and J by 3 bases, with 8 bases between. The CDR3 covers 12 residues. In germline, CDR1 is SNHLY, CDR2 FYNNEI.

This clonotype appeared a few times. The chain couples TRBV7-3 to TRBJ1-6, with D hard to call. V lost 0 bases and J 10 bases, leaving 13 bases between the germline ends. The CDR3 totals 15 residues. Germline lookup yields CDR1 SGHTA and CDR2 FQGTGA. The CDR3 spells CASSLTTGVQSPLHF. CDR3 bases: TGTGCCAGCAGCTTAACGACGGGTGTGCAGTCACCCCTCCACTTT.

This clonotype occurred a few times. The chain is built from TRBV15 and TRBJ2-3; D unresolved. Germline V gene data show CDR1 as LNHNV and CDR2 as YYDKDF (reference sequence). The CDR3 runs to 13 residues. V was clipped by 3 bases and J by 7 bases, with 11 bases between them. CDR3: CATSRGDTYTQYF. CDR3 coding DNA: TGTGCCACCAGCAGGGGTGATACCTATACGCAGTATTTT.

This CDR3 is CASGHGGRTEAFF. For the CDR3, the DNA is TGTGCTAGTGGTCACGGGGGGCGGACTGAAGCTTTCTTT. The rearrangement uses TRBV12-5 and TRBJ1-1; maybe TRBD1 (6 bases). The CDR3 consists of 13 residues. Germline CDR1 LGHNT, CDR2 FRNRAP. Trimming took 5 bases from V and 5 from J, leaving 12 bases between them.

Of note for this clonotype: Given the absence of the conserved phenylalanine or tryptophan at the CDR3 end, a read error is likely. The CDR3 protein is CASSAGLWQPQHS. The CDR3 DNA reads as TGTGCCAGCAGTGCAGGTCTTTGGCAGCCCCAGCATTCT. The rearrangement links TRBV2 to TRBJ1-5; D remains ambiguous. This CDR3 has 13 residues. Germline V gene lookup returns CDR1 SNHLY and CDR2 FYNNEI. The V end lost 4 bases, the J end lost 7 bases, and 11 bases lay between the germline ends.

There are a few counts of this clonotype. This chain joins TRBV20-1 and TRBJ1-1; no firm D call. Germline-derived CDR1 and CDR2 are DFQATT and SNEGSKA (reference sequence). This CDR3 is built from 14 residues. V was trimmed by 1 base and J by 3 bases, leaving 12 bases between them. CDR3 sequence (DNA): TGCAGTGCTAGAGGGTGGACGAAGGACACTGAAGCTTTCTTT. Protein sequence: CSARGWTKDTEAFF.

This clonotype was picked up a small number of times. The chain carries TRBV27 and TRBJ2-5; D is unclear. The CDR3 loop spans 13 amino acids. In germline, CDR1 is MNHEY, CDR2 SMNVEV (reference sequence). Trimming removed 2 bases at V and 5 bases at J, with 9 bases between. CDR3 amino acids: CASSLGIVETQYF. In DNA, the CDR3 is TGTGCCAGCAGTTTAGGGATAGTGGAGACCCAGTACTTC.

The sample holds a few counts of this clonotype. The chain combines TRBV27 with TRBJ1-6; tentatively, D is TRBD1 (5 bases). The germline gives CDR1 MNHEY, CDR2 SMNVEV (reference sequence). The CDR3 is 13 residues long. V shed 5 bases and J shed 16 bases, with 18 bases lying between them. The CDR3 region has the DNA TGTGCCAGCAGTCCTCACGGCCAGGGCCAGCTCCACTTT. Protein sequence: CASSPHGQGQLHF.

The V call is TRBV12-3 or TRBV12-4, the J call TRBJ1-1; D ambiguous. The V and J ends lost 8 bases and 2 bases respectively, with 15 bases between them. The CDR3 has 14 amino acids. In DNA, the CDR3 is TGTGCCAGCCGCTTCGTAGCGGATAACACTGAAGCTTTCTTT. This sequence encodes CASRFVADNTEAFF.

The CDR3 bases are TGTGCCAGCAGCCCCCCGTGGACTAGCGGAGATCAAGAGACCCAGTACTTC. Translating it yields CASSPPWTSGDQETQYF. V gene TRBV5-6 combines with J gene TRBJ2-5, with 10 bases that match TRBD2. J was trimmed by 2 bases and V by 4 bases; bases with no gene match: 11. The CDR3 length is 17 residues. CDR1 and CDR2 from the germline V gene are SGHDT and YYEEEE.

There are many counts of this clonotype. The chain recombines TRBV10-3 with TRBJ1-6; D perhaps matches TRBD1 (6 bases). Germline V gene sequence: CDR1 ENHRY, CDR2 SYGVKD. Between the trimmed V and J ends, which lost 6 bases and 9 bases, there was a span of 15 bases. The CDR3 has 14 amino acids. The CDR3 nucleotides are TGTGCCATCAGATTACAGGGACGCGGTTCACCCCTCCACTTT. Amino acid sequence: CAIRLQGRGSPLHF.

The genes are TRBV25-1 and TRBJ1-6; 10 bases match TRBD1. Trimming at V came to 6 bases and at J to 6 bases, leaving 2 bases not matched to a gene. The CDR3 has 14 amino acids. Germline assignment: CDR1 MGHDK and CDR2 SYGVNS. The CDR3 protein is CASSGTGVNSPLHF. The CDR3 DNA is TGTGCCAGCAGCGGGACAGGGGTTAATTCACCCCTCCACTTT.

This clonotype was seen more than once but under ten times. The gene calls are TRBV20-1 and TRBJ1-1, with TRBD1 matching 8 bases. The CDR3 is made up of 15 amino acids. Looked up from germline, CDR1 is DFQATT and CDR2 is SNEGSKA (reference sequence). The J segment lost 0 bases and the V segment lost 3 bases, leaving 6 bases of the junction unmatched. The CDR3 nucleotides are TGCAGTGCTAGCCATTGGGGACAGGTGAACACTGAAGCTTTCTTT. It is translated as CSASHWGQVNTEAFF.

The chain couples TRBV6-6 to TRBJ2-5; D is perhaps TRBD1 (5 bases). The J call may be mistaken, given a closer DNA end match to TRBJ2-7. CDR1 is MNHNY and CDR2 is SVGAGI in the germline V gene (reference sequence). The CDR3 has 14 residues. The CDR3 DNA is TGTGCCAGCAGTTTACGGCAGGACACCTACGAGCAGTACTTC. Translation: CASSLRQDTYEQYF.

The chain links TRBV24-1 to TRBJ2-7; tentative D call: TRBD2 (6 bases). Germline V lookup: CDR1 KGHDR, CDR2 SFDVKD. The V and J ends lost 2 bases and 2 bases respectively, with 15 bases between them. This CDR3 region has 16 residues. CDR3: CATSDSGAGSPYEQYF. The DNA for the CDR3 is TGTGCCACCAGTGATTCCGGCGCGGGGAGTCCCTACGAGCAGTACTTC.

This clonotype was detected a few times. The chain couples TRBV5-1 to TRBJ2-7, with a possible D match to TRBD2 (6 bases). This CDR3 has 15 amino acids. Trimming shortened V by 1 base and J by 3 bases, and 14 bases separated the two germline ends. Germline-derived CDR1 and CDR2 are SGHRS and YFSETQ. CDR3 coding DNA: TGCGCCAGCAGCTTGTCTCCCGGGACTCTCTACGAGCAGTACTTC. Amino acid sequence: CASSLSPGTLYEQYF.

The chain is built from TRBV7-8 and TRBJ2-1, with a tentative D call TRBD2 (5 bases). The CDR3 extends over 13 amino acids. Trimming left V 3 bases short and J 9 bases short, with 12 bases between. Germline CDR1 is SGHVS and CDR2 is FQNEAQ. The CDR3: CASSFGVEGEQFF. In DNA form, the CDR3 reads TGTGCCAGCAGCTTTGGGGTTGAGGGTGAGCAGTTCTTC.

The rearrangement links TRBV7-8 to TRBJ2-7; weak D call: TRBD1 (6 bases). CDR1 SGHVS and CDR2 FQNEAQ come from the germline V gene. The CDR3 runs to 15 residues. Deletions cut 5 bases from V and 2 bases from J, with 16 bases between. The CDR3 loop is CASSPRQAITYEQYF. CDR3 DNA sequence: TGTGCCAGCAGCCCCCGACAGGCGATTACCTACGAGCAGTACTTC.